This passage covers 26 T cell receptor beta chains from one sample sequenced in a study of blood T cell repertoires in COVID-19. Repertoires were generated with immunoSEQ multiplex PCR, while TCRdb's copy carries only in-frame clones and drops some. This sample carries about 140,000 clones, roughly four fifths of them seen once, and the ten largest clones take approximately 8%. Sequenced sample: peripheral blood. These receptors all come from a human donor in a cohort sampled during active COVID-19.

This rearrangement joins TRBV25-1 to TRBJ2-2; TRBD1 matches 7 bases. This CDR3 is 17 amino acids long. V gave up 6 bases and J gave up 0 bases; unmatched junction bases: 10. CDR1 is MGHDK, CDR2 SYGVNS, per germline. The DNA for the CDR3 is TGTGCCAGCAGGTCCGTGGCAGGGGGATCGAACACCGGGGAGCTGTTTTTT. Amino acid sequence: CASRSVAGGSNTGELFF.

The CDR3 sequence is CASSLPTGTKDTQYF. The CDR3 coding sequence is TGTGCCAGCAGCTTACCAACCGGGACTAAAGATACGCAGTATTTT. This chain uses TRBV7-2 with TRBJ2-3, with 7 nucleotides matching TRBD2. Germline CDR1 and CDR2: SGHTA and FQGNSA. Losses at the gene ends were 2 bases for V and 5 bases for J; bases not matched to a gene: 7. CDR3 length: 15 amino acids.

This clone has only a few counts. The rearrangement links TRBV2 to TRBJ2-2, with TRBD1 identical over 8 bases. After removal of 2 bases from V and 0 bases from J, the junction contained 8 bases not matched to a gene. This CDR3 has 18 amino acids. The germline V gene encodes CDR1 SNHLY and CDR2 FYNNEI. CDR3 amino acids: CASSERGTGGSNTGELFF. CDR3 DNA: TGTGCCAGCAGTGAAAGAGGTACAGGGGGTTCGAACACCGGGGAGCTGTTTTTT.

The chain employs TRBV19 and TRBJ2-7; tentatively, D is TRBD2 (5 bases). Trimming cost V 3 bases and J 0 bases, with 15 bases left between them. Looked up from germline, CDR1 is LNHDA and CDR2 is SQIVND (reference sequence). The CDR3 covers 16 residues. The CDR3 spells CASSIGGPGGSYEQYF. In nucleotides, the CDR3 is TGTGCCAGTAGTATCGGCGGACCCGGAGGCTCCTACGAGCAGTACTTC. Filled out from reference TRBV19 and TRBJ2-7, the complete variable domain reads DGGITQSPKYLFRKEGQNVTLSCEQNLNHDAMYWYRQDPGQGLRLIYYSQIVNDFQKGDIAEGYSVSREKKESFPLTVTSAQKNPTAFYLCASSIGGPGGSYEQYFGPGTRLTVT.

This clone came up a few times. The chain has TRBV5-4 and TRBJ1-6, with D possibly being TRBD1 (6 bases). Germline values: CDR1 SGHNT, CDR2 YYREEE (reference sequence). V was trimmed by 4 bases and J by 9 bases, leaving 17 bases between them. The CDR3 extends over 15 amino acids. CDR3 sequence reads: CASSVGGREVSPLHF. The CDR3, as DNA: TGTGCCAGCAGCGTGGGGGGCAGGGAGGTTTCACCCCTCCACTTT.

The chain employs TRBV6-5 and TRBJ1-5; weak D call: TRBD1 (6 bases). Germline CDR1 reads MNHEY; CDR2 reads SVGAGI. The CDR3 totals 15 residues. Trimming stripped 6 bases from V and 6 bases from J, with 18 bases between. The CDR3 DNA follows: TGTGCCAGCAGCTCAACAGGGAGGGATAGTCAGCCCCAGCATTTT. Translating gives CASSSTGRDSQPQHF.

A single count supports this clone. This chain connects TRBV21-1 to TRBJ2-7; the DNA was not used to check the table's D call, TRBD1. TRBV21-1 is shown as a pseudogene. This CDR3 is 16 amino acids long. The CDR3 here is CASSKAGDRVSYEQYF. The CDR3 DNA reads as TGTGCCAGCAGCAAAGCTGGAGACAGGGTTTCCTACGAGCAGTACTTC.

The chain couples TRBV2 to TRBJ1-6, with 12 bases identical to TRBD1. The V segment lost 2 bases and the J segment 10 bases; nucleotides outside the gene matches: 6. The CDR3 has 16 residues. Germline loops: CDR1 SNHLY, CDR2 FYNNEI. Here the CDR3 DNA reads TGTGCCAGCAGTGAACCCGTTGGGACAGGGGGCTCACCCCTCCACTTT. This encodes CASSEPVGTGGSPLHF.

This clone was observed a single time. The chain links TRBV5-8 to TRBJ2-6, with TRBD1 matching over 7 bases. V was pared by 7 bases and J by 2 bases, with 6 bases of the junction left unmatched. There are 15 residues in the CDR3. Germline loops: CDR1 SGHTS, CDR2 YDEGEE. The CDR3 loop is CASAQTGTGANVLTF. Written as DNA, the CDR3 is TGTGCCAGCGCCCAGACAGGGACTGGGGCCAACGTCCTGACTTTC.

This chain joins TRBV4-1 and TRBJ1-3, with 7 positions matching TRBD1. The CDR3 consists of 17 residues. V shed 4 bases, J shed 9 bases, and the junction held 18 bases outside the gene matches. CDR1 and CDR2 from the germline V gene are MGHRA and YSYEKL. CDR3 residues: CASSRLTGEPGLRTIYF. Here the CDR3 DNA reads TGCGCCAGCAGCCGCCTAACAGGGGAGCCGGGTCTCCGCACCATATATTTT.

The rearrangement links TRBV7-2 to TRBJ2-3; possible D gene TRBD1, 6 bases. This CDR3 comprises 12 residues. Looked up from germline, CDR1 is SGHTA and CDR2 is FQGNSA. Between the trimmed V and J ends, which lost 6 bases and 6 bases, there was a span of 10 bases. CDR3 loop: CASSKQGDTQYF. CDR3 nucleotides: TGTGCCAGCAGTAAACAGGGCGATACGCAGTATTTT.

This clone came up once. This rearrangement joins TRBV2 to TRBJ1-5, with D perhaps matching TRBD1 (5 bases). This CDR3 contains 14 residues. CDR1 is SNHLY, CDR2 FYNNEI, per germline. Between the trimmed V and J ends, which lost 7 bases and 5 bases, there was a span of 15 bases. In nucleotides, the CDR3 is TGTGCCAGCAACCTGGGGCAGGGTGATCAGCCCCAGCATTTT. Its translation: CASNLGQGDQPQHF.

V usage is TRBV10-3 and J usage is TRBJ2-2; 7 bases fit TRBD2. Germline V gene sequence: CDR1 ENHRY, CDR2 SYGVKD. This CDR3 comprises 15 residues. J lost 1 base, V lost 10 bases, and 9 bases had no gene match. In DNA form, the CDR3 reads TGTGCCACCCTTGCTGAGCGGGAGAACACCGGGGAGCTGTTTTTT. This encodes CATLAERENTGELFF.

The CDR3 DNA sequence: TGTGCCAGCAGCGACGATGACCGGAGCTCCTACAATGAGCAGTTCTTC. This gives the protein CASSDDDRSSYNEQFF. This chain connects TRBV11-2 to TRBJ2-1, with unresolved D. The CDR3 consists of 16 residues. Germline V gives CDR1 SGHAT, CDR2 FQNNGV. Trimming left V 5 bases short and J 0 bases short, with 14 bases between.

The chain joins TRBV6-6 to TRBJ2-3; TRBD2 agrees at 9 bases. Germline V gives CDR1 MNHNY, CDR2 SVGAGI (reference sequence). Trimming at V came to 5 bases and at J to 2 bases, leaving 8 bases not matched to a gene. The CDR3 covers 16 residues. CDR3 amino acids: CASSRPLAGLTDTQYF. In DNA, the CDR3 is TGTGCCAGCAGTCGGCCCCTAGCGGGGCTCACAGATACGCAGTATTTT.

V usage is TRBV5-6 and J usage is TRBJ1-2; TRBD1 is a possible D gene (6 bases). Trimming cost V 3 bases and J 7 bases, with 13 bases left between them. This CDR3 spans 13 amino acids. The germline gives CDR1 SGHDT, CDR2 YYEEEE. In nucleotides, the CDR3 is TGTGCCAGCAGCTCTCAGGGGATCGGTGGCTACACCTTC. This codes for CASSSQGIGGYTF.

The chain uses TRBV5-1 and TRBJ2-5; tentatively, D is TRBD2 (6 bases). V gave up 4 bases and J gave up 2 bases, with 9 bases separating them. The CDR3 sequence is 13 residues long. From germline, CDR1 is SGHRS and CDR2 YFSETQ. The CDR3 loop reads CASSVLAQETQYF. The CDR3 DNA is TGCGCCAGCAGCGTACTAGCTCAAGAGACCCAGTACTTC.

This chain connects TRBV5-1 to TRBJ2-2, with 7 nucleotides matching TRBD1. Germline values: CDR1 SGHRS, CDR2 YFSETQ. The CDR3 is 18 residues long. Losses at the gene ends were 4 bases for V and 1 base for J; bases not matched to a gene: 13. The CDR3 region is CASSLRHEQGWNTGELFF. As DNA, the CDR3 is TGCGCCAGCAGCCTTAGGCACGAACAGGGGTGGAACACCGGGGAGCTGTTTTTT.

V gene TRBV7-2 combines with J gene TRBJ2-1; perhaps TRBD2 as D (6 bases). This CDR3 is 14 amino acids long. With 5 bases removed from V and 4 bases from J, the gap between germline ends came to 12 bases. The germline V gene has CDR1 SGHTA and CDR2 FQGNSA. The CDR3 coding sequence is TGTGCCAGCAGCACGCAAGCGGGTTACAATGAGCAGTTCTTC. This codes for CASSTQAGYNEQFF.

The V call is TRBV27, the J call TRBJ2-3; D uncertain. The CDR3 extends over 13 amino acids. V was trimmed by 7 bases and J by 2 bases, leaving 10 bases between them. CDR1 MNHEY and CDR2 SMNVEV come from the germline V gene (reference sequence). The CDR3 nucleotides read TGTGCCAGCATGGGCAGAAACACAGATACGCAGTATTTT. Protein sequence: CASMGRNTDTQYF.

The V gene is TRBV18, the J gene TRBJ2-3; 7 bases line up with TRBD2. With 4 bases clipped from V and 4 bases from J, the junction kept 11 bases outside the gene matches. The germline V gene has CDR1 KGHSH and CDR2 LQKENI. This CDR3 region has 16 residues. The CDR3 region is CASSLHWRGTSDTQYF. The CDR3 DNA is TGTGCCAGCTCACTTCACTGGCGGGGGACGTCAGATACGCAGTATTTT.

The chain is built from TRBV5-4 and TRBJ2-3, with D possibly TRBD1 on 6 matching bases. Germline lookup yields CDR1 SGHNT and CDR2 YYREEE (reference sequence). V was shortened by 0 bases and J by 3 bases, with 8 bases between the two germline ends. CDR3 length equals 14 residues. The CDR3 sequence is CASSLDRATDTQYF. In nucleotides, the CDR3 is TGTGCCAGCAGCTTGGACAGGGCAACAGATACGCAGTATTTT.

The gene calls are TRBV5-1 and TRBJ2-7; 9 nucleotides align to TRBD2. The CDR3 extends over 14 amino acids. Trimming cost V 8 bases and J 0 bases; bases outside gene matches: 6. Germline V gene lookup returns CDR1 SGHRS and CDR2 YFSETQ. CDR3 amino acids: CASSAGGPSYEQYF. In DNA form, the CDR3 reads TGCGCCAGTTCCGCGGGGGGGCCCTCCTACGAGCAGTACTTC.

The J gene is TRBJ2-2, the V gene TRBV4-1; D unresolved. CDR1 and CDR2 from the germline V gene are MGHRA and YSYEKL. The CDR3 covers 16 residues. V lost 2 bases, J lost 4 bases, and 14 bases lay in between. CDR3 loop: CASSQRPSEVTGELFF. In DNA form, the CDR3 reads TGCGCCAGCAGCCAACGTCCGTCCGAGGTCACCGGGGAGCTGTTTTTT.

The V call is TRBV21-1, the J call TRBJ2-2; the table gives TRBD1 as D, unverified against the DNA. TRBV21-1 is a listed pseudogene. The CDR3 runs to 17 residues. Here the CDR3 DNA reads TGTGCCAGCAGCAAATGCCGGGACAGGGGGCTTACCGGGGAGCTGTTTTTT. It codes for CASSKCRDRGLTGELFF.

The chain is built from TRBV2 and TRBJ1-2, with D maybe TRBD1 (5 bases). V lost 3 bases, J lost 6 bases, and 14 bases lay in between. Looked up from germline, CDR1 is SNHLY and CDR2 is FYNNEI. CDR3 length: 14 residues. Written as DNA, the CDR3 is TGTGCCAGCAGTGATCGGGGACGGGGGAATGGCTACACCTTC. Residues: CASSDRGRGNGYTF.